This TCR beta chain emerged from a study of blood T cell repertoires in COVID-19. The data were produced by immunoSEQ multiplex PCR, yet TCRdb's version contains in-frame clones alone and is incomplete. The top ten clones hold roughly 1.4% of a sample with around 110,000 clones, around 83% of them seen once. The TCR was taken from a man aged 40-55 years with acute or convalescent COVID-19. The specimen was peripheral blood.

The chain's CDR3 is CASSFRRGTGELFF. The CDR3 DNA reads TGTGCCAGCAGTTTTCGACGGGGGACCGGGGAGCTGTTTTTT. The chain joins TRBV2 to TRBJ2-2; maybe TRBD2 (6 bases). Germline loops: CDR1 SNHLY, CDR2 FYNNEI. CDR3 length: 14 amino acids. V was cut by 5 bases and J by 5 bases, with 12 bases left in between.